A single sample gave rise to the 17 T cell receptor beta chains below, sequenced in a study of T and B cells in COVID-19 patients. BIOMED2 TRB-A/B primer pools were used in multiplex TRB PCR. TCRdb passed the multiplex PCR reads through MiXCR, listing each CDR3 protein once. The sample contains fewer than 8,500 distinct CDR3 sequences, around 31% of which appear only once. Each TRB amplification used roughly 220-550 ng of genomic DNA from blood. The material sequenced was blood. These receptors were obtained from a human donor with active COVID-19.

This chain uses TRBV6-6 with TRBJ2-2, with 10 positions matching TRBD1. This CDR3 is built from 15 residues. From germline, CDR1 is MNHNY and CDR2 SVGAGI (reference sequence). Trimming removed 2 bases from V and 9 bases from J; junction bases left unmatched: 6. The CDR3 region is CASSYTGTGERELFF. The CDR3 DNA sequence: TGTGCCAGCAGTTACACCGGGACAGGGGAGAGGGAGCTGTTTTTT.

By proportion, this clonotype is medium-sized. The rearrangement uses TRBV29-1 and TRBJ2-3; the D gene is possibly TRBD1 (5 bases). The V gene lost 7 bases and the J gene lost 1 base, with 9 bases spanning the gap. Germline V CDR1 and CDR2: SQVTM, ANQGSEA. The CDR3 runs 12 residues. In DNA form, the CDR3 reads TGCAGCGCTCCGACAGGCACAGATACGCAGTATTTT. Encoded protein: CSAPTGTDTQYF.

Relative to its sample, this clonotype is medium-sized (0.01 to 0.1%). The chain is built from TRBV19 and TRBJ2-1; 14 bases line up with TRBD2. In germline, CDR1 is LNHDA, CDR2 SQIVND (reference sequence). The CDR3 has 15 amino acids. V lost 3 bases and J lost 9; bases outside the gene matches: 4. The CDR3 DNA is TGTGCCAGTAGTATCGGGACTAGCGGGGGTGTTGAGCAGTTCTTC. This codes for CASSIGTSGGVEQFF.

This sequence joins TRBV11-2 and TRBJ2-2; D ambiguous. Trimming cost V 5 bases and J 1 base, with 11 bases left between them. The germline gives CDR1 SGHAT, CDR2 FQNNGV. This CDR3 region has 15 residues. The CDR3 DNA reads as TGTGCCAGCAGCCCTAGGGTGGGGAACACCGGGGAGCTGTTTTTT. It is translated as CASSPRVGNTGELFF.

This chain links TRBV14 with TRBJ1-2; TRBD1 matches at 9 bases. The CDR3 is 16 residues long. The V and J ends lost 0 bases and 6 bases, in that order; junction bases with no gene match: 8. CDR1 and CDR2 from the germline V gene are SGHDN and FVKESK. The DNA of the CDR3 is TGTGCCAGCAGCCAAGAGGACAGGGGAATTCTTGATGGCTACACCTTC. As protein: CASSQEDRGILDGYTF.

This rearrangement joins TRBV6-5 to TRBJ2-1; D perhaps matches TRBD2 (5 bases). CDR3 length equals 13 residues. Germline lookup yields CDR1 MNHEY and CDR2 SVGAGI. Trimming removed 6 bases at V and 10 bases at J, with 16 bases between. CDR3 sequence: CASSLEESYEQFF. Written as DNA, the CDR3 is TGTGCCAGCAGCCTGGAGGAGTCCTACGAGCAGTTCTTC.

The rearrangement uses TRBV7-9 and TRBJ2-3; D is perhaps TRBD2 (7 bases). This CDR3 comprises 17 residues. Germline V lookup: CDR1 SEHNR, CDR2 FQNEAQ (reference sequence). V lost 3 bases and J lost 9, with 25 bases in between. CDR3 DNA: TGTGCCAGCAGCTTCCCGGTGACGGGGGGCAATTTCGGGACGCAGTATTTT. Translation gives CASSFPVTGGNFGTQYF.

This clonotype is medium-sized (0.01 to 0.1%) in the sample. The chain combines TRBV15 with TRBJ1-6; 9 bases fit TRBD1. The junction had 3 bases not matched to a gene; V was cut back by 5 bases and J by 10 bases. Germline CDR1 reads LNHNV; CDR2 reads YYDKDF (reference sequence). The CDR3 spans 13 residues. CDR3: CATSRDRVSPLHF. The DNA of the CDR3 is TGTGCCACCAGCCGGGACAGGGTCTCACCCCTCCACTTT.

This clonotype was counted only a few times. V is TRBV5-4 and J is TRBJ1-3; TRBD1 matches 7 bases. The germline CDR1 and CDR2 sequences are SGHNT and YYREEE (reference sequence). This CDR3 has 13 amino acids. With 4 bases clipped from V and 6 bases from J, the junction kept 4 bases outside the gene matches. DNA for the CDR3: TGTGCCAGCAGCCTAGGACAGGAAAACACCATATATTTT. Its translation: CASSLGQENTIYF.

The V call is TRBV13, the J call TRBJ2-4; 10 nucleotides match TRBD2. This CDR3 region has 20 residues. Germline assignment: CDR1 PRHDT and CDR2 FYEKMQ (reference sequence). V was pared by 4 bases and J by 0 bases, with 15 bases of the junction left unmatched. CDR3 sequence: CASSSWELSGGALAKNIQYF. The CDR3 nucleotides are TGTGCCAGCAGCTCCTGGGAGCTGAGCGGGGGGGCCCTAGCCAAAAACATTCAGTACTTC.

This clonotype was counted between two and nine times. This chain joins TRBV7-6 and TRBJ2-1; no firm D call. V dropped 4 bases and J dropped 0 bases, with 16 bases sitting between them. Per the germline V gene, CDR1 is SGHVS and CDR2 is FNYEAQ. CDR3 length: 17 amino acids. The CDR3 region is CASSSLGALRSYNEQFF. The CDR3 DNA reads as TGTGCCAGCAGCTCACTGGGCGCATTACGCTCCTACAATGAGCAGTTCTTC.

This clonotype is labeled medium-sized. The rearrangement links TRBV6-5 to TRBJ2-1; D perhaps matches TRBD1 (6 bases). Germline loops: CDR1 MNHEY, CDR2 SVGAGI. V gave up 8 bases and J gave up 6 bases, with 14 bases separating them. The CDR3 extends over 13 amino acids. The CDR3 coding sequence is TGTGCCAGCTTCGGGGAAGGGGGCAATGAGCAGTTCTTC. It is translated as CASFGEGGNEQFF.

This clonotype was seen more than once but under ten times. This CDR3 is CASSLGSGGAGYEQYF. Written as DNA, the CDR3 is TGTGCCAGCAGCTTAGGTAGCGGGGGGGCGGGGTACGAGCAGTACTTC. V gene TRBV7-2 combines with J gene TRBJ2-7; TRBD2 matches at 11 bases. Germline CDR1 reads SGHTA; CDR2 reads FQGNSA. The CDR3 is 16 residues long. The trim removed 1 base at V and 4 bases at J, leaving 6 bases unmatched. Full variable domain (rest looked up from reference TRBV7-2 and TRBJ2-7): GAGVSQSPSNKVTEKGKDVELRCDPISGHTALYWYRQSLGQGLEFLIYFQGNSAPDKSGLPSDRFSAERTGGSVSTLTIQRTQQEDSAVYLCASSLGSGGAGYEQYFGPGTRLTVT.

This clonotype has only a few counts. CDR3 sequence: CASSLGSGLAYEQYF. The DNA for the CDR3 is TGCGCCAGCAGCTTGGGGAGCGGTCTTGCCTACGAGCAGTACTTC. The chain joins TRBV5-1 to TRBJ2-7; maybe TRBD2 (5 bases). Germline CDR1 and CDR2: SGHRS and YFSETQ. Trimming stripped 0 bases from V and 2 bases from J, with 12 bases between. This CDR3 contains 15 residues. Supplemented by reference TRBV5-1 and TRBJ2-7, the full variable domain reads KAGVTQTPRYLIKTRGQQVTLSCSPISGHRSVSWYQQTPGQGLQFLFEYFSETQRNKGNFPGRFSGRQFSNSRSEMNVSTLELGDSALYLCASSLGSGLAYEQYFGPGTRLTVT.

Judged by abundance, this clonotype is medium-sized. The rearrangement uses TRBV5-6 and TRBJ2-3; 10 bases map to TRBD1. There are 15 residues in the CDR3. Per germline, CDR1 SGHDT and CDR2 YYEEEE. V trimming: 2 bases; J trimming: 5 bases; junction bases outside the gene matches: 5. In DNA form, the CDR3 reads TGTGCCAGCAGCTTCGACAGGGGGCAGGAAGATACGCAGTATTTT. Its translation: CASSFDRGQEDTQYF.

The V and J genes are TRBV27 and TRBJ2-3; 10 bases are shared with TRBD2. Per the germline V gene, CDR1 is MNHEY and CDR2 is SMNVEV (reference sequence). The CDR3 is 19 amino acids. J lost 3 bases, V lost 6 bases, and 18 bases had no gene match. CDR3 sequence: CASSSWELSGGAGTDTQYF. DNA of the CDR3: TGTGCCAGCAGCTCCTGGGAGCTGAGCGGGGGGGCTGGAACAGATACGCAGTATTTT.

V gene TRBV6-2 or TRBV6-3 combines with J gene TRBJ2-1; 7 nucleotides match TRBD1. Germline loops: CDR1 MNHEY, CDR2 SVGEGT. The CDR3 covers 12 residues. The V and J ends lost 5 bases and 6 bases, in that order; junction bases with no gene match: 1. DNA of the CDR3: TGTGCCAGCAGTCGGGACAGCAATGAGCAGTTCTTC. It yields the protein CASSRDSNEQFF.